This TCR beta chain was observed in a study of blood T cell repertoires in COVID-19. Looking at the study overall: Donors in the United States, Italy and Spain gave samples during acute or convalescent COVID-19. Nucleic acid was either cDNA or gDNA, and it came from T cells, B-cell-depleted T cells, or PBMCs.

Seattle patient enrollment occurred during active infection, with longitudinal follow-up thereafter. As originally analysed: Amplifying reference gene primers gave estimates of nucleated cell counts. The assay was immunoSEQ multiplex PCR, and TCRdb's table has in-frame clones only and misses some. The V and J calls and clone size were taken over from that table, and D and trimming were inferred from the DNA. The sample yields about 200,000 clones, under 85% seen once. The V and J ends lost 3 bases and 10 bases respectively, with 10 bases between them. The CDR3 sequence is 12 residues long. Germline-derived CDR1 and CDR2 are DFQATT and SNEGSKA (reference sequence).

V usage is TRBV20-1 and J usage is TRBJ1-6, with no clear D. This receptor was obtained from a woman aged 80 or older with COVID-19, enrolled during active disease. What was sequenced was peripheral blood. CDR3 DNA: TGCAGTGCTAGTTCCGGGTCCTCACCCCTCCACTTT. Its translation: CSASSGSSPLHF.